These 23 T cell receptor beta chains were sequenced from one sample in a study of CD8 T cells in Susac syndrome. The authors reverse transcribed about 0.45 to 1 ug RNA with random hexamers. TCRdb reanalysed the immunoSEQ multiplex PCR reads using MiXCR and keeps one entry per CDR3 protein. This table has some 170,000 distinct CDR3 sequences, over 85% appearing once. The sequencing sample was made of CD4+ T cells from PBMCs. These receptors all stem from a human donor in good health.

The chain has TRBV29-1 and TRBJ1-1; D possibly corresponds to TRBD1 (5 bases). Trimming removed 4 bases from V and 3 bases from J, with 12 bases in between. The germline V gene encodes CDR1 SQVTM and CDR2 ANQGSEA. This CDR3 comprises 13 residues. DNA for the CDR3: TGCAGCGTTGCTCGGGGGTCGGACACTGAAGCTTTCTTT. This gives the protein CSVARGSDTEAFF.

The gene calls are TRBV6-5 and TRBJ2-2, with a weak D call TRBD1 (6 bases). There are 15 residues in the CDR3. V gave up 6 bases and J gave up 0 bases, with 11 bases separating them. Per germline, CDR1 MNHEY and CDR2 SVGAGI. The CDR3 DNA reads as TGTGCCAGCAGCCCACAGGGTGCGAACACCGGGGAGCTGTTTTTT. It codes for CASSPQGANTGELFF.

V gene TRBV6-2 or TRBV6-3 combines with J gene TRBJ1-2, with 7 bases identical to TRBD1. CDR1 and CDR2 (germline): MNHEY, SVGEGT. Trimming cost V 2 bases and J 5 bases; bases outside gene matches: 8. The CDR3 totals 15 residues. CDR3 region: CASSYRRRDSYGYTF. DNA of the CDR3: TGTGCCAGCAGTTACCGGAGAAGGGACAGTTATGGCTACACCTTC.

This rearrangement joins TRBV5-1 to TRBJ1-1; no clear D. CDR1 is SGHRS, CDR2 YFSETQ, per germline. Trimming removed 1 base at V and 1 base at J, with 8 bases between. The CDR3 has 14 amino acids. The CDR3, as DNA: TGCGCCAGCAGCTTGTCTAGAGGGAACACTGAAGCTTTCTTT. Amino acids: CASSLSRGNTEAFF. Complete variable domain (other parts from reference TRBV5-1 and TRBJ1-1): KAGVTQTPRYLIKTRGQQVTLSCSPISGHRSVSWYQQTPGQGLQFLFEYFSETQRNKGNFPGRFSGRQFSNSRSEMNVSTLELGDSALYLCASSLSRGNTEAFFGQGTRLTVV.

CDR3 bases: TGTGCCAGCAGTTCCTTGGGGAATCAGCCCCAGCATTTT. It is translated as CASSSLGNQPQHF. This sequence joins TRBV12-3 or TRBV12-4 and TRBJ1-5, with D unresolved. This CDR3 comprises 13 residues. Trimming left V 4 bases short and J 4 bases short, with 8 bases between.

The chain is built from TRBV12-3 or TRBV12-4 and TRBJ2-7; no reliable D call. Trimming pared 6 bases from V and 3 bases from J, leaving 15 bases between. This CDR3 comprises 14 residues. CDR3 in DNA: TGTGCCAGCAGCACCTTCACTGGAAACTACGAGCAGTACTTC. Amino acids: CASSTFTGNYEQYF.

The rearrangement links TRBV6-5 to TRBJ1-4; D perhaps matches TRBD1 (5 bases). V was cut by 6 bases and J by 14 bases, with 16 bases left in between. Per the germline V gene, CDR1 is MNHEY and CDR2 is SVGAGI. The CDR3 runs 12 residues. The CDR3 protein is CASRTQPGRLFF. CDR3 nucleotide sequence: TGTGCCAGCAGGACCCAACCGGGACGCCTGTTTTTT.

The chain carries TRBV30 and TRBJ2-3; tentative D call: TRBD1 (6 bases). Between the trimmed V and J ends, which lost 6 bases and 0 bases, there was a span of 16 bases. This CDR3 has 15 residues. CDR1 and CDR2 from the germline V gene are GTSNPN and SVGIG (reference sequence). CDR3 coding DNA: TGTGCCTGCACCGGGACAAGCTCTAGCACAGATACGCAGTATTTT. This codes for CACTGTSSSTDTQYF.

The chain uses TRBV7-9 and TRBJ2-1; the D is unclear. Germline loops: CDR1 SEHNR, CDR2 FQNEAQ (reference sequence). The CDR3 runs 11 residues. Trimming removed 5 bases from V and 6 bases from J, with 5 bases in between. The CDR3 sequence: CASSRVNEQFF. CDR3 bases: TGTGCCAGCAGCCGAGTCAATGAGCAGTTCTTC.

V and J are TRBV5-1 and TRBJ2-7; 7 bases map to TRBD1. Germline CDR1 SGHRS, CDR2 YFSETQ. J gave up 5 bases and V 1 base, and 9 bases lay outside the gene matches. The CDR3 covers 15 residues. CDR3 residues: CASSLSRQGVDEQYF. In DNA form, the CDR3 reads TGCGCCAGCAGCTTGTCGCGGCAGGGGGTCGACGAGCAGTACTTC.

V is TRBV9 and J is TRBJ1-1; D not certain. Germline V lookup: CDR1 SGDLS, CDR2 YYNGEE. CDR3 length: 13 amino acids. Trimming cost V 0 bases and J 3 bases, with 6 bases left between them. CDR3 sequence (DNA): TGTGCCAGCAGCGTAGCAGGTTACACTGAAGCTTTCTTT. Translated, it gives CASSVAGYTEAFF.

The V and J genes are TRBV4-2 and TRBJ1-1, with 9 bases that match TRBD1. J gave up 4 bases and V 0 bases, and 3 bases lay outside the gene matches. Germline V gene lookup returns CDR1 LGHNA and CDR2 YNFKEQ. This CDR3 is built from 15 residues. The CDR3 coding sequence is TGTGCCAGCAGCCAAGAAACAGGGGGCACCACTGAAGCTTTCTTT. This encodes CASSQETGGTTEAFF.

The V and J genes are TRBV27 and TRBJ1-2; weak D call: TRBD1 (5 bases). Germline assignment: CDR1 MNHEY and CDR2 SMNVEV (reference sequence). Trimming cost V 5 bases and J 8 bases, with 18 bases left between them. This CDR3 has 14 amino acids. This CDR3 reads CASSPDRQKFGYTF. Written as DNA, the CDR3 is TGTGCCAGCAGTCCTGACAGACAGAAGTTCGGCTACACCTTC.

The chain links TRBV24-1 to TRBJ2-3; maybe TRBD2 (5 bases). Trimming stripped 3 bases from V and 10 bases from J, with 16 bases between. There are 14 residues in the CDR3. Germline V gene lookup returns CDR1 KGHDR and CDR2 SFDVKD. This CDR3 reads CATSDPGPYSAQYF. In nucleotides, the CDR3 is TGTGCCACCAGTGATCCCGGGCCCTATAGCGCGCAGTATTTT.

V usage is TRBV2 and J usage is TRBJ1-1; D is uncertain. The germline V gene encodes CDR1 SNHLY and CDR2 FYNNEI. CDR3 length: 13 residues. V shed 5 bases and J shed 2 bases, with 9 bases lying between them. The CDR3, as DNA: TGTGCCAGCAGTCTCCAGGATAACACTGAAGCTTTCTTT. Translating gives CASSLQDNTEAFF.

The chain employs TRBV3-1 and TRBJ1-1; D unresolved. With 2 bases removed from V and 7 bases from J, the gap between germline ends came to 11 bases. CDR3 length equals 13 residues. Germline loops: CDR1 LGHDT, CDR2 YNNKEL (reference sequence). For the CDR3, the DNA is TGTGCCAGCAGCCAAAATCGCGGTGATGAAGCTTTCTTT. Translated: CASSQNRGDEAFF.

V gene TRBV5-5 combines with J gene TRBJ2-1; tentatively, D is TRBD1 or TRBD2 (6 bases each). CDR3 size: 16 residues. Trimming left V 4 bases short and J 3 bases short, with 17 bases between. CDR1 and CDR2 from the germline V gene are SGHKS and YYEKEE (reference sequence). CDR3 nucleotide sequence: TGTGCCAGCAGCCCTTGGTGGGGGGCCCTCTACAATGAGCAGTTCTTC. This codes for CASSPWWGALYNEQFF.

The gene calls are TRBV23-1 and TRBJ1-1, with a weak D call TRBD1 (6 bases). TRBV23-1 is an open reading frame whose function is uncertain. The V gene lost 3 bases and the J gene lost 2 bases, with 16 bases spanning the gap. The CDR3 sequence is 16 residues long. CDR3: CASSHCGQLFNTEAFF. CDR3 nucleotide sequence: TGCGCCAGCAGTCATTGCGGACAGTTGTTTAACACTGAAGCTTTCTTT.

The rearrangement uses TRBV6-2 or TRBV6-3 and TRBJ1-5; weak D call: TRBD1 (5 bases). Germline assignment: CDR1 MNHEY and CDR2 SVGEGT. The CDR3 loop spans 15 amino acids. Trimming removed 6 bases at V and 5 bases at J, with 17 bases between. DNA of the CDR3: TGTGCCAGCAGCCGGTCCCTTTCGGGGGATCAGCCCCAGCATTTT. As protein: CASSRSLSGDQPQHF.

The chain recombines TRBV20-1 with TRBJ1-1; a possible D gene is TRBD1 (6 bases). This CDR3 contains 13 residues. V was clipped by 6 bases and J by 7 bases, with 18 bases between them. The germline CDR1 and CDR2 sequences are DFQATT and SNEGSKA (reference sequence). The DNA of the CDR3 is TGCAGTGCCCTCGGGGGGGGCCTCGATGAAGCTTTCTTT. Its translation is CSALGGGLDEAFF.

The V gene is TRBV30, the J gene TRBJ1-1, with D possibly TRBD1 on 6 matching bases. Germline values: CDR1 GTSNPN, CDR2 SVGIG (reference sequence). This CDR3 comprises 13 residues. The V and J ends lost 4 bases and 0 bases respectively, with 9 bases between them. The chain's CDR3 is CAWNGQLNTEAFF. The DNA of the CDR3 is TGTGCCTGGAATGGACAGCTGAACACTGAAGCTTTCTTT.

The sample holds one count of this clonotype. The rearrangement uses TRBV6-6 and TRBJ1-1, with TRBD1 identical over 9 bases. Unmatched junction bases numbered 10, after V lost 7 bases and J lost 4 bases. Germline-derived CDR1 and CDR2 are MNHNY and SVGAGI (reference sequence). CDR3 length: 15 residues. The chain's CDR3 is CASTDADRGSTEAFF. For the CDR3, the DNA is TGTGCCAGCACTGATGCGGACAGGGGAAGCACTGAAGCTTTCTTT.

The chain carries TRBV3-1 and TRBJ1-1; weak D call: TRBD1 (6 bases). The germline gives CDR1 LGHDT, CDR2 YNNKEL (reference sequence). The V gene lost 4 bases and the J gene lost 7 bases, with 13 bases spanning the gap. The CDR3 extends over 13 amino acids. CDR3 sequence: CASSPRGRREAFF. The CDR3 region has the DNA TGTGCCAGCAGCCCCAGGGGCCGCCGTGAAGCTTTCTTT.